A selection of T cell receptor beta chains follows, all from one sample in a study of cytomegalovirus exposure and HLA in healthy donors. Assay used: immunoSEQ multiplex PCR; TCRdb lists only in-frame clones, some missing. The sample yields about 170,000 clones, more than 60% seen once. Sequencing was performed on PBMCs. The source of these receptors is a woman between 25 and 40 years old in good health and CMV-seropositive. The CDR3 runs from the conserved cysteine through the conserved F or W.

V: TRBV6-5; CDR3: CASRSGGGAEAFF
V: TRBV5-6; CDR3: CASSLVAGTETQYF
V: TRBV11-3; CDR3: CASSSSLAGGGGEQFF
V: TRBV6-5; CDR3: CASRDRGLGQPQHF
V: TRBV30; CDR3: CAWSVTLAREQYF
V: TRBV2; CDR3: CASSAGVPGANVLTF
V: TRBV6-5; CDR3: CASSRKETQYF
V: TRBV7-7; CDR3: CASSPIGGYQPGELFF
V: TRBV7-2; CDR3: CASSLGAGGYEQYF
V: TRBV4-2; CDR3: CASSLVSGRASDTQYF
V: TRBV6-4; CDR3: CASREQGLQTNTEAFF
V: TRBV15; CDR3: CATSRDRNEKFF
V: TRBV6-5; CDR3: CASGGTAREQYF
V: TRBV11-1; CDR3: CASSLMAGGPLGDTQYF